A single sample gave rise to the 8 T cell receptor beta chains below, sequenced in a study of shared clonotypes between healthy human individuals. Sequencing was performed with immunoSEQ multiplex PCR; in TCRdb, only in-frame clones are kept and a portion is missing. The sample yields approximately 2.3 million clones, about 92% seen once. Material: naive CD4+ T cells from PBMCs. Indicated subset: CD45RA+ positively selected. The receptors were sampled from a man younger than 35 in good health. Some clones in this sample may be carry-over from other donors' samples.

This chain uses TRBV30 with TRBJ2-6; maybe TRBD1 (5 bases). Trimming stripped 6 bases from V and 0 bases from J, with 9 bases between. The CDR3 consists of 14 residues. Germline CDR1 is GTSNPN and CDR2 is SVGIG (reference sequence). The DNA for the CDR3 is TGTGCCTGCCCCAGGGTCTCTGGGGCCAACGTCCTGACTTTC. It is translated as CACPRVSGANVLTF.

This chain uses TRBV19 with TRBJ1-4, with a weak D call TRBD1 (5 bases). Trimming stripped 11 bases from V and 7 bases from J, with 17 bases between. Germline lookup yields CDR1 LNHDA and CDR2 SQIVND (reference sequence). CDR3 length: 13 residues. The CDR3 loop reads CASARGLREKLFF. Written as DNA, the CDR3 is TGTGCCTCAGCACGGGGGTTGCGTGAAAAACTGTTTTTT.

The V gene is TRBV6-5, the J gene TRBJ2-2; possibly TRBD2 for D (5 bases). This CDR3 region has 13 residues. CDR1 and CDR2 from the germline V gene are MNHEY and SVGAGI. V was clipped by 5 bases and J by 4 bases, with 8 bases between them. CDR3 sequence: CASSPSRTGELFF. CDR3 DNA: TGTGCCAGCAGTCCTAGCCGCACCGGGGAGCTGTTTTTT.

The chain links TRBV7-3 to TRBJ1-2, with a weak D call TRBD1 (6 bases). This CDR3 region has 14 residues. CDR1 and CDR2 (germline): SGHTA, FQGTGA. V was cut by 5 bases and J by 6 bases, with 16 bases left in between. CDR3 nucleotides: TGTGCCAGCAGCCCTTCCTATTCAGGGGATGGCTACACCTTC. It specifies CASSPSYSGDGYTF.

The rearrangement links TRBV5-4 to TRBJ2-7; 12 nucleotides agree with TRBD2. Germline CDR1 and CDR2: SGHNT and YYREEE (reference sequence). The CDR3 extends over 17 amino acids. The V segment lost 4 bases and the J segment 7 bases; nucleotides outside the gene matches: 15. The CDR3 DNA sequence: TGTGCCAGCAGCCGTCTTGGAAGGACTAGCGGGGAAGGGGAGCAGTACTTC. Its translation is CASSRLGRTSGEGEQYF.

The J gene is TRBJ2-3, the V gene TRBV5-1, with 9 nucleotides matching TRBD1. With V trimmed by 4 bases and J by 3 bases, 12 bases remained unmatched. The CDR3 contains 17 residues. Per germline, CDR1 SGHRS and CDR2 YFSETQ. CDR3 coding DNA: TGCGCCAGCAGCCCCCGGGACAGGGTAGGGAGGACAGATACGCAGTATTTT. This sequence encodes CASSPRDRVGRTDTQYF.

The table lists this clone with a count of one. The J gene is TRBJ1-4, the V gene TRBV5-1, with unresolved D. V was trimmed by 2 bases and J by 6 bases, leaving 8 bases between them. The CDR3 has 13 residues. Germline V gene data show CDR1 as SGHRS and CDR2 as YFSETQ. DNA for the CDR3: TGCGCCAGCAGCTTTGACGGCGATGAAAAACTGTTTTTT. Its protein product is CASSFDGDEKLFF.

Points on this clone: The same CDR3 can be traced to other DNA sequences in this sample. CDR3 bases: TGCGCCAGCAGCTTGGAGGGGACCCAGTACTTC. This encodes CASSLEGTQYF. The chain carries TRBV5-1 and TRBJ2-5; D is unclear. The CDR3 sequence is 11 residues long. V shed 0 bases and J shed 7 bases, with 4 bases lying between them. The V gene's germline CDR1 is SGHRS and CDR2 YFSETQ. The entire variable domain, with the rest obtained from reference TRBV5-1 and TRBJ2-5, is as follows: KAGVTQTPRYLIKTRGQQVTLSCSPISGHRSVSWYQQTPGQGLQFLFEYFSETQRNKGNFPGRFSGRQFSNSRSEMNVSTLELGDSALYLCASSLEGTQYFGPGTRLLVL.